This TCR beta chain was obtained from a study of shared clonotypes between healthy human individuals. For each subset, genomic DNA was distributed in equal portions over several immunoSEQ plates. Assay used: immunoSEQ multiplex PCR; TCRdb lists only in-frame clones, some missing. The sample records over 300,000 clones, about nine tenths being singletons. CD45RO+ cells were combined with CCR7-negative CD45RA+ TemRA cells to form CD8 memory. A word on this clone: Its specificity is unknown.

Findings and limits, study-wide: Non-shared clonotypes displayed generation probabilities falling below those of clonotypes present in all four donors. Memory subsets generally showed smaller estimated richness than naive subsets did.

The CDR3 is made up of 15 amino acids. Trimming removed 3 bases from V and 0 bases from J, with 9 bases in between. Germline V gene sequence: CDR1 LGHNA, CDR2 YSLEER. This sequence joins TRBV4-3 and TRBJ1-3; no firm D call. The sequenced sample consisted of memory CD8+ T cells sorted from blood. The subset here: CD45RO+ cells pooled with CCR7-negative TemRA cells. This TCR came from a man aged 18 to 30 in good health. The CDR3: CASSHGGLSGNTIYF. CDR3 nucleotides: TGCGCCAGCAGCCACGGCGGCCTCTCTGGAAACACCATATATTTT.